These T cell receptor beta chains were read from a single sample in a study of blood T cell repertoires in COVID-19. The method was immunoSEQ multiplex PCR; TCRdb's version includes in-frame clones alone and lacks a portion of them. Of roughly 250,000 clones listed, 65% to 85% are singletons. The sample comprised peripheral blood. The source is a woman in her forties with active or convalescent COVID-19. The CDR3 runs from the conserved cysteine through the conserved F or W. D genes are given only for firm matches. Clone size appears in some rows only: once, few, many, or a class for an expanded clone.

CDR3nt | CDR3aa | v_gene | d_gene | abundance | j_gene
TGTGCCAGCAGCGACCGGGGGTCCGGACACACTGAAGCTTTCTTT | CASSDRGSGHTEAFF | TRBV11-2 | . | . | TRBJ1-1
TGTGCCAGCAGCTTAGTCGGGGGACAGGGGAGGGATGAGCAGTTCTTC | CASSLVGGQGRDEQFF | TRBV7-6 | TRBD1 | . | TRBJ2-1
TGTGCCAGCAGTACAGCAAGTAGTAAACTGTTTTTT | CASSTASSKLFF | TRBV27 | . | . | TRBJ1-4
TGTGCCACCAGTGACCCGGGCTATGGCTACACCTTC | CATSDPGYGYTF | TRBV24-1 | . | . | TRBJ1-2
TGTGCCATCAGGAATACAGGGGCCCAGTACTTC | CAIRNTGAQYF | TRBV10-3 | TRBD1 | . | TRBJ2-5
TGTGCCAGCAGCCGTCCCCCTAATAATGAAAAACTGTTTTTT | CASSRPPNNEKLFF | TRBV7-8 | . | . | TRBJ1-4
TGTGCCAGCAGTTTACCGGGACTAGCGACAAACATTCAGTACTTC | CASSLPGLATNIQYF | TRBV28 | TRBD2 | . | TRBJ2-4
TGTGCCAGTAGGGTGCAGGGCGGAAACAATGAGCAGTTCTTC | CASRVQGGNNEQFF | TRBV19 | . | . | TRBJ2-1
TGCAGCGTAGGACTAGCGGGGGAAGGTGAGCAGTTCTTC | CSVGLAGEGEQFF | TRBV29-1 | TRBD2 | . | TRBJ2-1
TGTGCCAGTAGTATACTCAGAAACAATGAGCAGTTCTTC | CASSILRNNEQFF | TRBV19 | . | . | TRBJ2-1
TGTGCCAGCAGTTTGTCCGACAGGGAGGTTCACACTGAAGCTTTCTTT | CASSLSDREVHTEAFF | TRBV28 | TRBD1 | . | TRBJ1-1
TGCGCCAGCAGCCACAGACTAGGTATCTTCGGACGGGCTAGAGAGACCCAGTACTTC | CASSHRLGIFGRARETQYF | TRBV4-1 | . | once | TRBJ2-5
TGTGCCAGCACCCCCGGCGGGGGAGGCCTTGAAGCTTTCTTT | CASTPGGGGLEAFF | TRBV6-5 | . | . | TRBJ1-1
TGTGCCAGCAGTGAAGCAGAGAACTATGGCTACACCTTC | CASSEAENYGYTF | TRBV2 | . | . | TRBJ1-2
TGCGCCAGCAGTAGGTCAGGGGGGCGCGAGACCGGGGAGCTGTTTTTT | CASSRSGGRETGELFF | TRBV5-1 | . | . | TRBJ2-2
TGTGCCAGCTCACTCGGGGTGGAGGATTCACCCCTCCACTTT | CASSLGVEDSPLHF | TRBV18 | . | . | TRBJ1-6
TGTGCCAGCAGTGAGAGCAACAGGGTGGAGACCCAGTACTTC | CASSESNRVETQYF | TRBV2 | . | . | TRBJ2-5
TGTGCCAGCAGCCGCGGGGTATCCAGGAGCACAGATACGCAGTATTTT | CASSRGVSRSTDTQYF | TRBV3-1/TRBV3-2 | . | . | TRBJ2-3
TGTGCCACCAGTGATTTCCAGACAGGGTCGGCTAACTATGGCTACACCTTC | CATSDFQTGSANYGYTF | TRBV24-1 | TRBD1 | . | TRBJ1-2
TGTGCCATCAGTGAGTCCGAGGGAAGAGGCTCGGCAGATACGCAGTATTTT | CAISESEGRGSADTQYF | TRBV10-3 | . | . | TRBJ2-3
TGTGCCAGCAGTGACCCCAGGGGGCGCCAGCCCCAGCATTTT | CASSDPRGRQPQHF | TRBV2 | TRBD1 | once | TRBJ1-5
TGTGCCACCAGCGATCAAACAGGAACGAGGCGCACAGATACGCAGTATTTT | CATSDQTGTRRTDTQYF | TRBV15 | . | . | TRBJ2-3
TGTGCCAGCAGCTTAGAACGGTATGCTTTCTTT | CASSLERYAFF | TRBV7-9 | . | . | TRBJ1-1
TGTGCCAGCAGCCGGGACAGAGGCATTCAGTACTTC | CASSRDRGIQYF | TRBV7-6 | TRBD1 | . | TRBJ2-4
TGTGCCACCAGCAGATCATACAGGGCTGGCTATGGCTACACCTTC | CATSRSYRAGYGYTF | TRBV15 | . | . | TRBJ1-2
TGTGCCAGCAGTCCACAGGGACCCTACAATGAGCAGTTCTTC | CASSPQGPYNEQFF | TRBV6-5 | . | . | TRBJ2-1
TGTGCCAGCAGCAGACTCGGGGGTGAAAAACTGTTTTTT | CASSRLGGEKLFF | TRBV25-1 | . | . | TRBJ1-4
TGCGCCAGCAGCTTCTCGGGGGTCGATGAAAAACTGTTTTTT | CASSFSGVDEKLFF | TRBV5-1 | . | few | TRBJ1-4
TGTGCCAGCAGTTTGACAGGGGTGATCTCTGTCTATGGCTACACCTTC | CASSLTGVISVYGYTF | TRBV28 | TRBD1 | . | TRBJ1-2
TGTGCCAGCAGTTTAGCAGGGGGCTTTGACTACACCTTC | CASSLAGGFDYTF | TRBV28 | TRBD1 | few | TRBJ1-2
TGTGCCAGTAGTCCGACAGGGGGCTTCGGTCAGCCCCAGCATTTT | CASSPTGGFGQPQHF | TRBV19 | TRBD1 | . | TRBJ1-5
TGTGCCAGCAGCCAAGGGGGCAGGGGGCGCTGGACTGAAGCTTTCTTT | CASSQGGRGRWTEAFF | TRBV14 | TRBD1 | . | TRBJ1-1
TGTGCCAGCAGCCTCGTTGGACTTCACACTGAAGCTTTCTTT | CASSLVGLHTEAFF | TRBV7-9 | . | . | TRBJ1-1
TGTGCCAGCAGTGAAAACAGGGGGCCGGGCACTGAAGCTTTCTTT | CASSENRGPGTEAFF | TRBV25-1 | TRBD1 | . | TRBJ1-1
TGTGCCAGCAGCGTAGAGGGACTAGCGGGCGGTGAGCAGTACTTC | CASSVEGLAGGEQYF | TRBV9 | TRBD2 | . | TRBJ2-7
TGTGCCAGTAGTATAGCTCTGGGCAACTCTGGGGCCAACGTCCTGACTTTC | CASSIALGNSGANVLTF | TRBV19 | . | . | TRBJ2-6
TGTGCCAGCAGCGCGGGACAGCCGAACACTGAAGCTTTCTTT | CASSAGQPNTEAFF | TRBV9 | TRBD1 | . | TRBJ1-1
TGTGCCAGCAGCTTAGTCCCCCTACCCCTCCACTTT | CASSLVPLPLHF | TRBV11-2 | . | . | TRBJ1-6
TGTGCCAGCAGCTTAGTAGCGTTGAGGACAGATACGCAGTATTTT | CASSLVALRTDTQYF | TRBV7-6 | . | . | TRBJ2-3
TGCAGCGGACAGGGTCGAGATACGCAGTATTTT | CSGQGRDTQYF | TRBV29-1 | TRBD1 | . | TRBJ2-3
TGCGCCAGCAGCACCGACAGCGACACTGAAGCTTTCTTT | CASSTDSDTEAFF | TRBV5-1 | . | . | TRBJ1-1
TGTGCCAGCAGTGAAGAAGCGGGCTCCTACAATGAGCAGTTCTTC | CASSEEAGSYNEQFF | TRBV6-1 | . | . | TRBJ2-1
TGCGCCAGCAGCGCAAGGACAGGGAGTATGAACACTGAAGCTTTCTTT | CASSARTGSMNTEAFF | TRBV5-1 | TRBD1 | few | TRBJ1-1
TGTGCCAGCAGTGAACGGCGGTGGAGCGGGGAGCTGTTTTTT | CASSERRWSGELFF | TRBV6-1 | . | few | TRBJ2-2
TGTGCCAGCAGCACCCCCCCACGGTCTAATTCACCCCTCCACTTT | CASSTPPRSNSPLHF | TRBV28 | . | . | TRBJ1-6